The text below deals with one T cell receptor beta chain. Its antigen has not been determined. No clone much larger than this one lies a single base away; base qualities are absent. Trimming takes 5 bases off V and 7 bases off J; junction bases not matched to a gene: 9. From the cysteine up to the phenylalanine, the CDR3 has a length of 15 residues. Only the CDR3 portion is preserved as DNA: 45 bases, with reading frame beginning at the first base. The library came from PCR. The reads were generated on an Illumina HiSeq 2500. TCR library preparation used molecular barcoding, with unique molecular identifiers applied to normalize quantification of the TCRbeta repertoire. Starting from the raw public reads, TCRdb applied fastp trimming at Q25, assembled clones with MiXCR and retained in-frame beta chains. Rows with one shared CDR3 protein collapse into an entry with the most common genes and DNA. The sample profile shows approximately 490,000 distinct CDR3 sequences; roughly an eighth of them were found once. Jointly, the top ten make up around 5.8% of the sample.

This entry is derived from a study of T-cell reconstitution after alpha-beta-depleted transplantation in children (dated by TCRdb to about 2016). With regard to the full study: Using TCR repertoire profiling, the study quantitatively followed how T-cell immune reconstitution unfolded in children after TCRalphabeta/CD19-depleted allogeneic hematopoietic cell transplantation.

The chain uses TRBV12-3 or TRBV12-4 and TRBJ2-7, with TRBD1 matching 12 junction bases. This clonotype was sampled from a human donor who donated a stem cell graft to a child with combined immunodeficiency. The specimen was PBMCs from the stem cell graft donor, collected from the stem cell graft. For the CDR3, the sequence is CASSTTGTGGFEQYF. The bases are TGTGCCAGCAGTACAACCGGGACAGGGGGCTTTGAGCAGTACTTC.